These 21 T cell receptor beta chains were all obtained from the same sample, sequenced in a study of vaccination effects on CD4 cells after COVID-19. Following a roughly 9-day culture, CD4+ T cells were purified. Profiling relied on immunoSEQ multiplex PCR, and the TCRdb table lists in-frame clones only, not all of them. The table records around 70,000 clones, roughly four fifths of them present only once. The antigens these receptors bind are not known. The material was CD4+ T cells from PBMCs cultured without peptide, obtained before COVID-19 vaccination. The receptor source for this set is a human donor who received a COVID-19 vaccine.

This clone came up once. The chain carries TRBV5-1 and TRBJ2-3, with TRBD2 matching 10 bases. Germline CDR1 reads SGHRS; CDR2 reads YFSETQ. Germline trimming cut 4 bases from V and 2 bases from J; bases unmatched to any gene: 4. CDR3 length: 15 amino acids. The CDR3 DNA reads TGCGCCAGCAGCACTAGCGGGGCGAACACAGATACGCAGTATTTT. This translates into CASSTSGANTDTQYF. Supplemented by reference TRBV5-1 and TRBJ2-3, the full variable domain reads KAGVTQTPRYLIKTRGQQVTLSCSPISGHRSVSWYQQTPGQGLQFLFEYFSETQRNKGNFPGRFSGRQFSNSRSEMNVSTLELGDSALYLCASSTSGANTDTQYFGPGTRLTVL.

This rearrangement joins TRBV29-1 to TRBJ1-3; no reliable D call. V lost 5 bases, J lost 0 bases, and 14 bases lay in between. This CDR3 has 15 residues. The germline gives CDR1 SQVTM, CDR2 ANQGSEA. The CDR3 DNA reads as TGCAGCGTTAACCCAGGACCCAGCTCTGGAAACACCATATATTTT. Translation: CSVNPGPSSGNTIYF.

V usage is TRBV12-3 or TRBV12-4 and J usage is TRBJ1-2; D is unclear. The V gene lost 6 bases and the J gene lost 8 bases, with 13 bases spanning the gap. This CDR3 region has 12 residues. CDR3 loop: CASSLRLGGYTF. The DNA for the CDR3 is TGTGCCAGCAGCCTTCGGCTGGGAGGCTACACCTTC.

This clone appeared a few times. V usage is TRBV5-1 and J usage is TRBJ1-6; a possible D gene is TRBD1 (6 bases). This CDR3 contains 14 residues. The germline gives CDR1 SGHRS, CDR2 YFSETQ. Trimming took off 0 bases at V and 10 bases at J, with 11 bases between the two ends. The CDR3 nucleotides are TGCGCCAGCAGCTTGGAGGGGGGTAGCTCACCCCTCCACTTT. Amino acids: CASSLEGGSSPLHF.

The chain couples TRBV6-5 to TRBJ1-5; D not certain. The V gene's germline CDR1 is MNHEY and CDR2 SVGAGI. This CDR3 region has 14 residues. V was trimmed by 5 bases and J by 1 base, leaving 9 bases between them. CDR3 in amino acids: CASSTGRSNQPQHF. CDR3 sequence (DNA): TGTGCCAGCAGTACGGGTAGGAGCAATCAGCCCCAGCATTTT.

The chain joins TRBV4-1 to TRBJ2-4; the match to TRBD1 covers 7 bases. V was pared by 1 base and J by 0 bases, with 9 bases of the junction left unmatched. The CDR3 is 18 amino acids. Germline lookup yields CDR1 MGHRA and CDR2 YSYEKL. CDR3 region: CASSQGPGQTIAKNIQYF. The DNA of the CDR3 is TGCGCCAGCAGCCAAGGACCGGGACAGACAATAGCCAAAAACATTCAGTACTTC.

This chain connects TRBV24-1 to TRBJ1-1; a possible D gene is TRBD1 (6 bases). The CDR3 sequence is 15 residues long. The V gene lost 3 bases and the J gene lost 1 base, with 11 bases spanning the gap. Looked up from germline, CDR1 is KGHDR and CDR2 is SFDVKD. The CDR3 DNA follows: TGTGCCACCAGTGATCCATCGACAGGGAACACTGAAGCTTTCTTT. Translated, it gives CATSDPSTGNTEAFF.

The V call is TRBV7-2, the J call TRBJ2-3, with 9 bases that match TRBD2. The CDR3 has 15 amino acids. Germline-derived CDR1 and CDR2 are SGHTA and FQGNSA. Losses at the gene ends were 6 bases for V and 2 bases for J; bases not matched to a gene: 6. CDR3 protein: CASRSSGGNTDTQYF. The CDR3 coding sequence is TGTGCCAGCAGATCAAGCGGGGGGAACACAGATACGCAGTATTTT. The variable domain in full, completed from reference TRBV7-2 and TRBJ2-3, reads GAGVSQSPSNKVTEKGKDVELRCDPISGHTALYWYRQSLGQGLEFLIYFQGNSAPDKSGLPSDRFSAERTGGSVSTLTIQRTQQEDSAVYLCASRSSGGNTDTQYFGPGTRLTVL.

This rearrangement joins TRBV3-1 (or the pseudogene TRBV3-2) to TRBJ2-7, with 7 bases matching TRBD2. CDR3 length equals 14 residues. Unmatched junction bases numbered 6, after V lost 2 bases and J lost 5 bases. CDR1 LGHDT and CDR2 YNNKEL come from the germline V gene (reference sequence). The CDR3 protein is CASSQSTGLHEQYV. The CDR3 coding sequence is TGTGCCAGCAGCCAATCCACGGGACTACACGAGCAGTACGTC.

The V call is TRBV18, the J call TRBJ2-7, with D maybe TRBD1 (5 bases). V was shortened by 3 bases and J by 5 bases, with 11 bases between the two germline ends. Germline CDR1 and CDR2: KGHSH and LQKENI. CDR3 length equals 13 residues. This chain's CDR3 is CASSPSQGNEQYV. The CDR3 DNA sequence: TGTGCCAGCTCACCTTCCCAGGGCAACGAGCAGTACGTC.

The rearrangement links TRBV19 to TRBJ1-5; D is undetermined. V was clipped by 7 bases and J by 0 bases, with 16 bases between them. The CDR3 has 16 amino acids. The germline V gene encodes CDR1 LNHDA and CDR2 SQIVND (reference sequence). CDR3 DNA: TGTGCCAGTACCGCCCCCGCCCGGGGTAGCAATCAGCCCCAGCATTTT. Its protein product is CASTAPARGSNQPQHF.

The V call is TRBV10-3, the J call TRBJ2-7; 8 bases align to TRBD2. V lost 4 bases to trimming and J lost 3 bases; unmatched junction nucleotides: 11. The CDR3 is made up of 16 amino acids. Per germline, CDR1 ENHRY and CDR2 SYGVKD. CDR3 residues: CAISVCRERENYEQYV. The CDR3 DNA reads as TGTGCCATCAGTGTATGCAGAGAGCGGGAGAACTACGAGCAGTACGTC.

The rearrangement uses TRBV6-5 and TRBJ1-5, with TRBD1 matching over 7 bases. V shed 6 bases and J 1 base; nucleotides not matched to a gene: 0. The length of the CDR3 is 13 residues. Germline CDR1 and CDR2: MNHEY and SVGAGI. This CDR3 reads CASRTGSNQPQHF. The CDR3 DNA reads as TGTGCCAGCAGGACAGGGAGCAATCAGCCCCAGCATTTT.

The V call is TRBV5-8, the J call TRBJ2-1, with TRBD1 as a possible D gene (5 bases). Germline V lookup: CDR1 SGHTS, CDR2 YDEGEE. The CDR3 consists of 18 residues. The V end was cut by 7 bases, the J end by 6 bases, with 29 bases between. The CDR3 spells CASPSLNPEQVDGNEQFF. Written as DNA, the CDR3 is TGTGCCAGCCCCAGCTTAAATCCGGAACAGGTCGACGGCAATGAGCAGTTCTTC.

The V gene is TRBV12-3 or TRBV12-4, the J gene TRBJ1-4; D remains ambiguous. The V end lost 2 bases, the J end lost 6 bases, and 7 bases lay between the germline ends. The CDR3 is 13 residues long. The CDR3 spells CASSLNWDEKLFF. The CDR3 DNA is TGTGCCAGCAGTTTAAACTGGGATGAAAAACTGTTTTTT.

V gene TRBV6-5 combines with J gene TRBJ2-7; D could derive from TRBD1 or TRBD2 (5 bases each). CDR1 and CDR2 from the germline V gene are MNHEY and SVGAGI. The germline V and J ends were trimmed by 0 bases and 3 bases, with 12 bases remaining between them. This CDR3 spans 15 amino acids. The CDR3 reads CASSYSRGAGYEQYV. CDR3 in DNA: TGTGCCAGCAGTTACTCGAGAGGGGCCGGCTACGAGCAGTACGTC.

This clone was detected once. The rearrangement links TRBV11-2 to TRBJ1-2; 7 bases align to TRBD1. Trimming removed 4 bases from V and 5 bases from J; junction bases left unmatched: 10. The CDR3 is made up of 15 amino acids. Germline V CDR1 and CDR2: SGHAT, FQNNGV. The CDR3 coding sequence is TGTGCCAGCAGCTCAACGCCCGGGACAGAGTATGGCTACACCTTC. The encoded protein is CASSSTPGTEYGYTF.

Remarks on this clone: One end of the junction varies from germline; a read error may be responsible. The V and J genes are TRBV6-1 and TRBJ2-2; D is undetermined. Germline V gene lookup returns CDR1 MNHNS and CDR2 SASEGT. This CDR3 comprises 16 residues. The CDR3 protein is CASREAKSANTGELFF. CDR3 sequence (DNA): TGTGCCAGCAGGGAAGCAAAAAGCGCGAACACCGGGGAGCTGTTTTTT.

The rearrangement uses TRBV28 and TRBJ1-2, with 7 bases fitting TRBD1. J gave up 4 bases and V 6 bases, and 5 bases lay outside the gene matches. Per germline, CDR1 MDHEN and CDR2 SYDVKM. CDR3 length equals 13 residues. The CDR3 loop reads CASRLRDSYGYTF. The DNA of the CDR3 is TGTGCCAGCAGACTCCGGGACAGCTATGGCTACACCTTC.

The chain couples TRBV10-2 to TRBJ2-5; 7 bases fit TRBD2. This CDR3 comprises 13 residues. The germline V gene encodes CDR1 WSHSY and CDR2 SAAADI. The J segment lost 1 base and the V segment lost 6 bases, leaving 2 bases of the junction unmatched. DNA for the CDR3: TGCGCCAGCAGCCGGACTAGCCAAGAGACCCAGTACTTC. Protein: CASSRTSQETQYF.

V and J are TRBV7-8 and TRBJ2-3, with D uncertain. CDR3 length: 11 residues. Trimming took 2 bases from V and 7 from J, leaving 4 bases between them. CDR1 SGHVS and CDR2 FQNEAQ come from the germline V gene. As DNA, the CDR3 is TGTGCCAGCAGCTTATCAAATACGCAGTATTTT. Its protein is CASSLSNTQYF.